This entry is about one T cell receptor (beta chain). Its antigen is not identified. The sample comes from a study of beta chain features in type 1 diabetes. The entirety of the isolated RNA underwent reverse transcription, so expressed TCRB transcripts were sequenced. Assay used: immunoSEQ multiplex PCR; TCRdb lists only in-frame clones, some missing. There are 300,000 or so clones in the sample; about a tenth occur only once, and roughly 0.99% lies in the top ten. The CDR3 is made up of 15 amino acids. Germline V gene sequence: CDR1 KGHSH, CDR2 LQKENI. The V gene lost 2 bases and the J gene lost 5 bases, with 14 bases spanning the gap. Study-level findings and limits: Patients' naive, central memory and regulatory TCRB repertoires appeared more alike than those of healthy donors. Type 1 diabetes patients had TCRB CDR3s that were shorter (moderately but significantly so) in all four CD4+ subsets.

Sequences were obtained from central memory CD4+ T cells from blood. The receptor comes from a man aged 30 to 45 with type 1 diabetes. The chain recombines TRBV18 with TRBJ2-3, with D possibly being TRBD1 or TRBD2 (5 bases each). CDR3 nucleotide sequence: TGTGCCAGCTCACCAAAAGCGCAGGGACGAGATACGCAGTATTTT. The encoded protein is CASSPKAQGRDTQYF. The complete variable domain, with remaining parts taken from reference TRBV18 and TRBJ2-3, reads NAGVMQNPRHLVRRRGQEARLRCSPMKGHSHVYWYRQLPEEGLKFMVYLQKENIIDESGMPKERFSAEFPKEGPSILRIQQVVRGDSAAYFCASSPKAQGRDTQYFGPGTRLTVL.